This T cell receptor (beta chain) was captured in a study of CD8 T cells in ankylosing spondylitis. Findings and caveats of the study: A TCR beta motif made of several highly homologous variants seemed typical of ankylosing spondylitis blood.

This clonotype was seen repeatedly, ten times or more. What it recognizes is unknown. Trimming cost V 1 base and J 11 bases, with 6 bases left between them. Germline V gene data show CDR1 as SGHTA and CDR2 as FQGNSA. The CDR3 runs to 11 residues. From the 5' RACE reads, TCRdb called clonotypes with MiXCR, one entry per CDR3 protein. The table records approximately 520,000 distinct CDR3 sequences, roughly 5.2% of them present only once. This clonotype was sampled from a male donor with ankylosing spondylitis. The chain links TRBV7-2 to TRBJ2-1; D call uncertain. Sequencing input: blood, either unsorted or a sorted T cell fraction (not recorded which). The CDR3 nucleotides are TGTGCCAGCAGCTTAGGGCTCAAGCAGTTCTTC. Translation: CASSLGLKQFF.